The T cell receptor (beta chain) under discussion was sequenced for a study of blood T cell repertoires in COVID-19. Study information: In each case, the material was cDNA or gDNA derived from T cells, B-cell-depleted T cells, or PBMCs.

CDR1 SGDLS and CDR2 YYNGEE come from the germline V gene. The CDR3 is 17 residues long. With V trimmed by 3 bases and J by 0 bases, 7 bases remained unmatched. Participants' reported clinical history set cohort assignment. Original methodology: Amplified reference gene primers provided the basis for estimating nucleated cell counts. The method was immunoSEQ multiplex PCR; TCRdb's version includes in-frame clones alone and lacks a portion of them. That table supplies the V and J calls and clone size; D and trimming were determined from the DNA. This table holds tens of thousands of clones, about 82% found once.

Sequenced sample: PBMCs or T cells enriched from blood (not recorded which). This chain connects TRBV9 to TRBJ2-3; 10 nucleotides match TRBD2. The sequence derives from a woman in her thirties or forties with acute COVID-19. The CDR3 sequence: CASSDRTSGLSTDTQYF. In DNA form, the CDR3 reads TGTGCCAGCAGCGACCGGACTAGCGGCCTAAGCACAGATACGCAGTATTTT.